One sample yielded the 8 T cell receptor beta chains listed below, sequenced in a study of CD8+CD57+ T cells in acquired aplastic anemia. Profiles of TCR beta VDJ and CDR3 were generated from a genomic DNA template. Using its own MiXCR run on the reads, TCRdb lists one record per CDR3 protein. The sample has roughly 280,000 distinct CDR3 sequences, under 60% seen once. Patients picked for sequencing had shown CD8+CD57+ cell expansion detected by flow cytometry. Input material: sorted CD4+, CD8+, or CD8+CD57+ T cells (not recorded which) from PBMCs. These receptors came from a human donor with aplastic anemia.

This clonotype was counted a few times. In DNA, the CDR3 is TGTGCCACCAGTGATCCGGCCCCGGGGACCCAGTACTTC. Amino acid sequence: CATSDPAPGTQYF. The V gene is TRBV24-1, the J gene TRBJ2-5; D call uncertain. CDR3 length: 13 residues. V lost 3 bases and J lost 7, with 11 bases in between. Germline lookup yields CDR1 KGHDR and CDR2 SFDVKD.

Note on this clonotype: The missing conserved phenylalanine or tryptophan at the end of this CDR3 makes a read error likely. It is unclear where the CDR3 begins or ends on the DNA, so no DNA is shown, and the CDR3 is as TCRdb lists it. V gene TRBV7-2 combines with J gene TRBJ1-1; the table's D call of TRBD1 was not tested on the DNA. A total of 9 residues make up the CDR3, ends included. Germline V lookup: CDR1 SGHTA, CDR2 FQGNSA. The CDR3 loop is CASSFSGFS.

The CDR3, as DNA: TGTGCCAGCAGCTCAGCAACCGGCCCTCATGAAGCTTTCTTT. This gives the protein CASSSATGPHEAFF. The chain is built from TRBV7-6 and TRBJ1-1; D ambiguous. V was clipped by 4 bases and J by 7 bases, with 16 bases between them. The germline V gene encodes CDR1 SGHVS and CDR2 FNYEAQ. This CDR3 is 14 amino acids long.

The chain is built from TRBV7-3 and TRBJ2-1; 9 bases are a match to TRBD2. Germline V gene data show CDR1 as SGHTA and CDR2 as FQGTGA. Trimming cost V 3 bases and J 5 bases; bases outside gene matches: 5. The CDR3 spans 15 residues. CDR3 region: CASSLSGGTHNEQFF. The CDR3 region has the DNA TGTGCCAGCAGCTTGAGCGGGGGGACCCACAATGAGCAGTTCTTC.

This clonotype was seen only once. The V gene is TRBV7-8, the J gene TRBJ1-4; 7 bases map to TRBD1. V gave up 1 base and J gave up 5 bases; unmatched junction bases: 4. Germline values: CDR1 SGHVS, CDR2 FQNEAQ. This CDR3 is 15 amino acids long. CDR3: CASSLDGTANEKLFF. CDR3 sequence (DNA): TGTGCCAGCAGCTTAGATGGGACAGCGAATGAAAAACTGTTTTTT.

The rearrangement joins TRBV5-1 to TRBJ2-6; D is undetermined. The CDR3 length is 15 residues. Trimming stripped 7 bases from V and 12 bases from J, with 23 bases between. Germline CDR1 is SGHRS and CDR2 is YFSETQ. The CDR3: CASGSDPFAWAVLTF. The DNA for the CDR3 is TGCGCCAGCGGATCGGACCCTTTCGCCTGGGCCGTCCTGACTTTC.

This clonotype has just a few counts. The rearrangement links TRBV20-1 to TRBJ2-7; D is perhaps TRBD2 (7 bases). This CDR3 region has 17 residues. Per the germline V gene, CDR1 is DFQATT and CDR2 is SNEGSKA (reference sequence). Deletions cut 1 base from V and 0 bases from J, with 19 bases between. The CDR3 region has the DNA TGCAGTGCTAGAGCGCGACGTGCGGGGGCCTCCTCCTACGAGCAGTACTTC. Encoded protein: CSARARRAGASSYEQYF.

The rearrangement uses TRBV3-1 and TRBJ1-2; no clear D gene. V dropped 3 bases and J dropped 4 bases, with 6 bases sitting between them. The CDR3 runs 12 residues. Germline V CDR1 and CDR2: LGHDT, YNNKEL (reference sequence). CDR3 in amino acids: CASSQTTYGYTF. In DNA, the CDR3 is TGTGCCAGCAGCCAGACTACCTATGGCTACACCTTC.